The 30 T cell receptor beta chains below were found in one sample sequenced in a study of shared clonotypes between healthy human individuals. Profiled with immunoSEQ multiplex PCR; TCRdb holds only in-frame clones, not every one. The table lists approximately 2,000,000 clones, around 93% of them singletons, with about 1.6% in the top ten. Cells designated naive CD8 were CD45RO-negative and were positively selected for CCR7, with terminally differentiated effector memory CD45RA+ cells excluded. Sequenced sample: naive CD8+ T cells from PBMCs. The receptors shown here come from a man in his late teens or twenties in good health. Some clones in this sample may be carry-over from other donors' samples.

Comments on this clone: This sample also contains other DNA sequences that code for the same CDR3. V gene TRBV7-9 combines with J gene TRBJ1-1; 9 bases match TRBD1. The J segment lost 1 base and the V segment lost 5 bases, leaving 2 bases of the junction unmatched. Looked up from germline, CDR1 is SEHNR and CDR2 is FQNEAQ (reference sequence). This CDR3 has 14 amino acids. CDR3 region: CASSPGQGNTEAFF. CDR3 in DNA: TGTGCCAGCAGCCCGGGACAGGGGAACACTGAAGCTTTCTTT.

The V gene is TRBV6-5, the J gene TRBJ2-7, with 11 bases fitting TRBD1. The CDR3 extends over 15 amino acids. Germline assignment: CDR1 MNHEY and CDR2 SVGAGI. The V segment lost 4 bases and the J segment 3 bases; nucleotides outside the gene matches: 5. The CDR3 protein is CASSSGTGGLYEQYF. DNA for the CDR3: TGTGCCAGCAGTTCCGGGACAGGGGGTCTCTACGAGCAGTACTTC.

This chain connects TRBV7-6 to TRBJ2-2, with a possible D match to TRBD2 (5 bases). Trimming took off 1 base at V and 0 bases at J, with 18 bases between the two ends. From germline, CDR1 is SGHVS and CDR2 FNYEAQ. CDR3 size: 19 residues. CDR3 region: CASSLGQRISAANTGELFF. In DNA, the CDR3 is TGTGCCAGCAGCTTAGGGCAACGGATTAGCGCTGCGAACACCGGGGAGCTGTTTTTT.

The chain uses TRBV5-4 and TRBJ2-7; D is possibly TRBD2 (6 bases). V was clipped by 4 bases and J by 2 bases, with 25 bases between them. This CDR3 has 18 amino acids. CDR1 and CDR2 from the germline V gene are SGHNT and YYREEE (reference sequence). Written as DNA, the CDR3 is TGTGCCAGCAGCCTAGACCAGGGAACGAGCGGGCCCACCTACGAGCAGTACTTC. The encoded protein is CASSLDQGTSGPTYEQYF.

The V call is TRBV25-1, the J call TRBJ1-6, with D perhaps TRBD1 (6 bases). The CDR3 length is 17 residues. With 3 bases removed from V and 6 bases from J, the gap between germline ends came to 18 bases. Germline lookup yields CDR1 MGHDK and CDR2 SYGVNS. CDR3 coding DNA: TGTGCCAGCAGTGACACCCCCGGGGGCGCGGGTAATTCACCCCTCCACTTT. It is translated as CASSDTPGGAGNSPLHF.

CDR3 nucleotides: TGCGCCAGCAGCCCCACAATAGCGGGAGTACCGCAGTGGGAGACCCAGTACTTC. Translated: CASSPTIAGVPQWETQYF. The gene calls are TRBV4-1 and TRBJ2-5; 9 nucleotides match TRBD2. The V segment lost 4 bases and the J segment 5 bases; nucleotides outside the gene matches: 17. The length of the CDR3 is 18 residues. The germline V gene has CDR1 MGHRA and CDR2 YSYEKL.

The V and J genes are TRBV27 and TRBJ2-2, with 7 bases matching TRBD2. There are 15 residues in the CDR3. CDR1 is MNHEY and CDR2 is SMNVEV in the germline V gene (reference sequence). Losses at the gene ends were 5 bases for V and 6 bases for J; bases not matched to a gene: 9. The CDR3 sequence is CASSPRTRMAGELFF. The CDR3 bases are TGTGCCAGCAGTCCTAGGACTAGAATGGCCGGGGAGCTGTTTTTT.

This chain links TRBV4-1 with TRBJ2-1; maybe TRBD1 (6 bases). CDR1 is MGHRA, CDR2 YSYEKL, per germline. Between the trimmed V and J ends, which lost 8 bases and 5 bases, there was a span of 19 bases. CDR3 size: 15 residues. CDR3 residues: CASSMRVTGNNEQFF. The CDR3 DNA follows: TGCGCCAGCTCAATGCGGGTCACAGGGAACAATGAGCAGTTCTTC.

V usage is TRBV10-1 and J usage is TRBJ2-7; D unclear. CDR3 length: 10 residues. The V gene's germline CDR1 is WNHNN and CDR2 SYGVQD (reference sequence). The V gene lost 9 bases and the J gene lost 7 bases, with 10 bases spanning the gap. This CDR3 is CARLGNEQYF. The CDR3 coding sequence is TGCGCCAGGTTGGGGAATGAGCAGTACTTC.

V and J are TRBV28 and TRBJ2-3; 7 bases align to TRBD2. V lost 6 bases to trimming and J lost 1 base; unmatched junction nucleotides: 7. Germline CDR1 is MDHEN and CDR2 is SYDVKM. This CDR3 is 15 amino acids long. As DNA, the CDR3 is TGTGCCAGCAGGACCCTAGCGGTCCGCACAGATACGCAGTATTTT. It yields the protein CASRTLAVRTDTQYF.

This clone showed up just once. V gene TRBV7-8 combines with J gene TRBJ1-2, with 9 nucleotides matching TRBD1. Unmatched junction bases numbered 3, after V lost 5 bases and J lost 2 bases. The CDR3 has 14 amino acids. Germline CDR1 and CDR2: SGHVS and FQNEAQ. DNA for the CDR3: TGTGCCAGCAGCCTGACAGGGGGGAACTATGGCTACACCTTC. Protein: CASSLTGGNYGYTF.

CDR3 protein: CATSRVEYYGYTF. The CDR3 DNA follows: TGTGCCACCAGCAGAGTTGAGTACTATGGCTACACCTTC. The gene calls are TRBV15 and TRBJ1-2; D not certain. The CDR3 is 13 amino acids. Germline V gene data show CDR1 as LNHNV and CDR2 as YYDKDF (reference sequence). The ends were cut back, 1 base at V and 3 bases at J, with 6 bases in the middle.

The chain employs TRBV10-1 and TRBJ2-3; D is undetermined. There are 15 residues in the CDR3. Germline CDR1 WNHNN, CDR2 SYGVQD (reference sequence). V dropped 7 bases and J dropped 4 bases, with 18 bases sitting between them. The CDR3 sequence is CASTDTSKGPDTQYF. The DNA for the CDR3 is TGCGCCAGCACTGACACCTCGAAGGGTCCAGATACGCAGTATTTT.

The rearrangement uses TRBV30 and TRBJ1-1; D is possibly TRBD1 (5 bases). Per the germline V gene, CDR1 is GTSNPN and CDR2 is SVGIG (reference sequence). The CDR3 contains 13 residues. With 6 bases removed from V and 1 base from J, the gap between germline ends came to 12 bases. Here the CDR3 reads CACTTGPNTEAFF. In DNA form, the CDR3 reads TGTGCCTGCACGACGGGACCGAACACTGAAGCTTTCTTT.

CDR3 sequence: CASSLPQNTGNQYF. CDR3 nucleotides: TGTGCCAGCAGCCTACCCCAGAACACAGGGAACCAGTACTTC. The chain links TRBV11-2 to TRBJ2-7; perhaps TRBD1 as D (6 bases). Germline CDR1 reads SGHAT; CDR2 reads FQNNGV. V lost 5 bases and J lost 10, with 21 bases in between. The CDR3 totals 14 residues.

Worth noting for this clone: Additional DNA sequences in this sample encode the identical CDR3. The rearrangement links TRBV9 to TRBJ2-7, with 8 bases fitting TRBD2. J gave up 4 bases and V 4 bases, and 7 bases lay outside the gene matches. This CDR3 spans 14 amino acids. Germline V gives CDR1 SGDLS, CDR2 YYNGEE. The CDR3 DNA sequence: TGTGCCAGCAGCCCCGGACTAGCCCCATACGAGCAGTACTTC. Translation gives CASSPGLAPYEQYF.

The gene calls are TRBV6-5 and TRBJ1-5; the D is unclear. The ends were cut back, 4 bases at V and 7 bases at J, with 14 bases in the middle. Looked up from germline, CDR1 is MNHEY and CDR2 is SVGAGI. The CDR3 extends over 14 amino acids. This CDR3 reads CASSSTGVGQPQHF. CDR3 DNA sequence: TGTGCCAGCAGTTCGACCGGAGTTGGGCAGCCCCAGCATTTT.

The V and J genes are TRBV6-6 and TRBJ1-2, with D unclear. The CDR3 runs to 13 residues. With 4 bases removed from V and 6 bases from J, the gap between germline ends came to 12 bases. Germline values: CDR1 MNHNY, CDR2 SVGAGI (reference sequence). The CDR3, as DNA: TGTGCCAGCAGTTTATCAGGACGGGATGGCTACACCTTC. The encoded protein is CASSLSGRDGYTF.

The gene calls are TRBV6-5 and TRBJ2-7; D may be TRBD2 (6 bases). This CDR3 contains 15 residues. Germline CDR1 is MNHEY and CDR2 is SVGAGI. Trimming shortened V by 10 bases and J by 0 bases, and 19 bases separated the two germline ends. The CDR3 DNA is TGTGCCACCCTAGGGCCCTGGCGGGGCTCCTACGAGCAGTACTTC. Its translation is CATLGPWRGSYEQYF.

The count of this clone is one. CDR3 coding DNA: TGCGCCAGCAGCTTGCGGACAGGGGAGGAAAAGGAAAAACTGTTTTTT. It specifies CASSLRTGEEKEKLFF. The rearrangement links TRBV5-1 to TRBJ1-4; 9 positions match TRBD1. This CDR3 comprises 16 residues. The germline CDR1 and CDR2 sequences are SGHRS and YFSETQ. V lost 1 base, J lost 8 bases, and 9 bases stayed unmatched.

About this clone: Other nucleotide sequences in the sample specify the same CDR3. The rearrangement uses TRBV6-5 and TRBJ2-1; D gene unclear. CDR1 is MNHEY, CDR2 SVGAGI, per germline. The V gene lost 4 bases and the J gene lost 7 bases, with 8 bases spanning the gap. CDR3 length: 12 amino acids. The CDR3 DNA follows: TGTGCCAGCAGTTTACTGGGTAATGAGCAGTTCTTC. It translates to CASSLLGNEQFF.

In this sample, this clone turned up once. CDR3 loop: CASSLLGTSSYNEQFF. CDR3 sequence (DNA): TGTGCCAGCAGCTTATTGGGGACTAGCTCCTACAATGAGCAGTTCTTC. The rearrangement joins TRBV7-3 to TRBJ2-1; 8 nucleotides line up with TRBD2. J gave up 0 bases and V 2 bases, and 3 bases lay outside the gene matches. There are 16 residues in the CDR3. Germline V gene sequence: CDR1 SGHTA, CDR2 FQGTGA.

The chain links TRBV13 to TRBJ2-1; D might be TRBD2 (5 bases). This CDR3 comprises 15 residues. The germline gives CDR1 PRHDT, CDR2 FYEKMQ (reference sequence). The ends were cut back, 6 bases at V and 4 bases at J, with 16 bases in the middle. CDR3 sequence: CASSQAGGAYNEQFF. For the CDR3, the DNA is TGTGCCAGCAGTCAAGCTGGAGGTGCTTACAATGAGCAGTTCTTC.

The V gene is TRBV28, the J gene TRBJ1-1; 8 nucleotides match TRBD1. CDR1 is MDHEN and CDR2 is SYDVKM in the germline V gene. The CDR3 runs 15 residues. Trimming removed 3 bases from V and 10 bases from J; junction bases left unmatched: 13. This CDR3 is CASSLPQGARRIAFF. The CDR3 nucleotides read TGTGCCAGCAGTTTGCCGCAGGGGGCGCGAAGGATAGCTTTCTTT.

The CDR3 region has the DNA TGTGCCAGCAGCGCTGGGCCGGGCGGCTATGGCTACACCTTC. It translates to CASSAGPGGYGYTF. This rearrangement joins TRBV9 to TRBJ1-2; D remains unclear. Looked up from germline, CDR1 is SGDLS and CDR2 is YYNGEE. The CDR3 is 14 amino acids. Trimming left V 3 bases short and J 4 bases short, with 13 bases between.

The chain uses TRBV6-1 and TRBJ2-2; D is undetermined. This CDR3 contains 15 residues. V was trimmed by 2 bases and J by 3 bases, leaving 10 bases between them. Germline V CDR1 and CDR2: MNHNS, SASEGT. Here the CDR3 reads CASSESLRHTGELFF. The CDR3 DNA reads TGTGCCAGCAGTGAAAGTCTACGTCACACCGGGGAGCTGTTTTTT.

This chain joins TRBV9 and TRBJ1-2; 7 bases are a match to TRBD1. The CDR3 has 16 residues. V lost 3 bases to trimming and J lost 7 bases; unmatched junction nucleotides: 15. CDR1 is SGDLS, CDR2 YYNGEE, per germline. CDR3 amino acids: CASSATRQGSGGGYTF. CDR3 nucleotide sequence: TGTGCCAGCAGCGCCACCCGACAGGGCAGTGGAGGTGGCTACACCTTC.

J is TRBJ2-7 and V is TRBV11-2; 9 bases match TRBD1. The CDR3 has 16 residues. Looked up from germline, CDR1 is SGHAT and CDR2 is FQNNGV. Trimming cost V 1 base and J 0 bases; bases outside gene matches: 4. CDR3 bases: TGTGCCAGCAGCTTAGCTGAGACAGGGGGCTCCTACGAGCAGTACTTC. Its translation is CASSLAETGGSYEQYF.

This chain uses TRBV7-7 with TRBJ2-3; 11 positions agree with TRBD2. The CDR3 runs 19 residues. V lost 2 bases and J lost 2; bases outside the gene matches: 12. Germline CDR1 reads SSHAT; CDR2 reads FNYEAQ (reference sequence). CDR3: CASSLQPGLAEGLTDTQYF. CDR3 bases: TGTGCCAGCAGCTTACAACCGGGACTAGCGGAGGGCCTCACAGATACGCAGTATTTT.

The chain has TRBV7-9 and TRBJ2-7; tentative D call: TRBD1 (7 bases). V was clipped by 5 bases and J by 1 base, with 24 bases between them. CDR1 is SEHNR and CDR2 is FQNEAQ in the germline V gene (reference sequence). This CDR3 is 18 amino acids long. CDR3 in DNA: TGTGCCAGCAGCGCAGATTTGGGGAGATCAGGGGGGTCCTACGAGCAGTACTTC. Protein product: CASSADLGRSGGSYEQYF.